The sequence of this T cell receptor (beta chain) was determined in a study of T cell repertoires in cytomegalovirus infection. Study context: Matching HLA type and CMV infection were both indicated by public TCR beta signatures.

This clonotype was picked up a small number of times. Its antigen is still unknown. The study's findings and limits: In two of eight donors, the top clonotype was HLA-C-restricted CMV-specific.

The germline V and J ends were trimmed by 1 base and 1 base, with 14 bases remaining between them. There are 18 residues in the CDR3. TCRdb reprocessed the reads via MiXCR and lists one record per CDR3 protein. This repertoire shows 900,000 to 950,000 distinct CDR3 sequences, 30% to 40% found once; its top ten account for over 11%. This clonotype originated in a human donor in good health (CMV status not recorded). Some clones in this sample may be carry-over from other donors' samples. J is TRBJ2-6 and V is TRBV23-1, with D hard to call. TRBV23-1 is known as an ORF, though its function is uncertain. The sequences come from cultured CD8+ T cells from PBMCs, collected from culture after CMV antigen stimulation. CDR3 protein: CASSQFSRILSGANVLTF. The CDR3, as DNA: TGCGCCAGCAGTCAATTCTCTCGCATACTATCTGGGGCCAACGTCCTGACTTTC.